What follows are 27 T cell receptor beta chains derived from one specimen sequenced in a study of T cell changes during pregnancy in multiple sclerosis. Sequenced by immunoSEQ multiplex PCR; TCRdb stores in-frame clones only, minus some. This table has tens of thousands of clones, approximately 87% appearing once. The specimen sequenced was peripheral blood from another person, used as feeder cells. Receptors were obtained from a human donor whose cells served as feeder cells for cultures in a pregnancy study.

This clone was observed a single time. The V call is TRBV7-9, the J call TRBJ1-4; D is ambiguous. Trimming left V 3 bases short and J 0 bases short, with 8 bases between. The CDR3 has 15 residues. Germline V gene data show CDR1 as SEHNR and CDR2 as FQNEAQ (reference sequence). Here the CDR3 DNA reads TGTGCCAGCAGCTTCGGGGATACAACTAATGAAAAACTGTTTTTT. Its translation is CASSFGDTTNEKLFF.

The rearrangement joins TRBV5-1 to TRBJ2-7, with TRBD1 matching 11 bases. V was clipped by 5 bases and J by 6 bases; unmatched bases: 10. Germline V gene lookup returns CDR1 SGHRS and CDR2 YFSETQ. The CDR3 sequence is 15 residues long. The CDR3 loop is CASRRTGGGQGEQYF. CDR3 nucleotides: TGCGCCAGCAGAAGGACAGGGGGCGGGCAAGGCGAGCAGTACTTC.

V and J are TRBV5-6 and TRBJ2-6; D uncertain. Germline V lookup: CDR1 SGHDT, CDR2 YYEEEE. This CDR3 comprises 18 residues. The ends were cut back, 0 bases at V and 1 base at J, with 14 bases in the middle. Written as DNA, the CDR3 is TGTGCCAGCAGCTTGGGCGTCAGTTTATCTTCTGGGGCCAACGTCCTGACTTTC. This codes for CASSLGVSLSSGANVLTF.

The V call is TRBV6-6, the J call TRBJ2-7; TRBD2 matches at 7 bases. Per the germline V gene, CDR1 is MNHNY and CDR2 is SVGAGI (reference sequence). This CDR3 region has 14 residues. The V and J ends lost 2 bases and 3 bases, in that order; junction bases with no gene match: 4. The CDR3 here is CASSYEREVYEQYF. CDR3 sequence (DNA): TGTGCCAGCAGTTACGAGCGGGAAGTCTACGAGCAGTACTTC.

This clone was detected once. In nucleotides, the CDR3 is TGTGCCAGCAGCGTAGACGAGGGGACATCCACTGAAGCTTTCTTT. It encodes CASSVDEGTSTEAFF. J is TRBJ1-1 and V is TRBV9, with D perhaps TRBD1 (6 bases). Germline V lookup: CDR1 SGDLS, CDR2 YYNGEE. The CDR3 is 15 residues long. Trimming shortened V by 0 bases and J by 4 bases, and 13 bases separated the two germline ends.

The chain employs TRBV6-5 and TRBJ1-1; D uncertain. From germline, CDR1 is MNHEY and CDR2 SVGAGI. The CDR3 consists of 11 residues. V lost 6 bases to trimming and J lost 3 bases, with 5 bases between them. CDR3 region: CASSMDTEAFF. The CDR3 region has the DNA TGTGCCAGCAGCATGGACACTGAAGCTTTCTTT.

The rearrangement links TRBV30 to TRBJ1-3; possibly TRBD1 for D (6 bases). V gave up 2 bases and J gave up 2 bases, with 13 bases separating them. This CDR3 has 15 amino acids. The germline V gene encodes CDR1 GTSNPN and CDR2 SVGIG (reference sequence). The CDR3 region is CAWSLPRGTGNTIYF. CDR3 nucleotide sequence: TGTGCCTGGAGTTTGCCCAGGGGAACTGGAAACACCATATATTTT. The full variable domain, with the rest looked up from reference TRBV30 and TRBJ1-3, is SQTIHQWPATLVQPVGSPLSLECTVEGTSNPNLYWYRQAAGRGLQLLFYSVGIGQISSEVPQNLSASRPQDRQFILSSKKLLLSDSGFYLCAWSLPRGTGNTIYFGEGSWLTVV.

The V and J genes are TRBV30 and TRBJ2-1, with D maybe TRBD2 (6 bases). The CDR3 runs to 15 residues. The V end lost 3 bases, the J end lost 4 bases, and 16 bases lay between the germline ends. Germline CDR1 is GTSNPN and CDR2 is SVGIG (reference sequence). The CDR3 loop reads CAWSPRGLTYNEQFF. The DNA of the CDR3 is TGTGCCTGGAGCCCCCGGGGACTCACTTACAATGAGCAGTTCTTC.

The chain recombines TRBV7-2 with TRBJ1-1, with no clear D. The V end lost 0 bases, the J end lost 5 bases, and 10 bases lay between the germline ends. This CDR3 is 14 amino acids long. Germline CDR1 reads SGHTA; CDR2 reads FQGNSA. CDR3 nucleotides: TGTGCCAGCAGCTTAGCCCCCCCCTGGACTGAAGCTTTCTTT. It translates to CASSLAPPWTEAFF.

The V call is TRBV7-2, the J call TRBJ2-1; D may match TRBD1 or TRBD2 (5 bases each). The germline CDR1 and CDR2 sequences are SGHTA and FQGNSA. This CDR3 contains 14 residues. The ends were cut back, 1 base at V and 9 bases at J, with 13 bases in the middle. The CDR3 DNA is TGTGCCAGCAGCTTAGGTCAGGGAGTCGGTGAGCAGTTCTTC. Its protein is CASSLGQGVGEQFF. Together with reference TRBV7-2 and TRBJ2-1, the CDR3 gives the full variable domain: GAGVSQSPSNKVTEKGKDVELRCDPISGHTALYWYRQSLGQGLEFLIYFQGNSAPDKSGLPSDRFSAERTGGSVSTLTIQRTQQEDSAVYLCASSLGQGVGEQFFGPGTRLTVL.

This chain uses TRBV6-1 with TRBJ2-7; D is ambiguous. V lost 4 bases, J lost 4 bases, and 8 bases lay in between. CDR1 MNHNS and CDR2 SASEGT come from the germline V gene. This CDR3 has 12 amino acids. The CDR3 sequence is CASSVMAYEQYF. CDR3 sequence (DNA): TGTGCCAGCAGTGTCATGGCGTACGAGCAGTACTTC.

The rearrangement uses TRBV28 and TRBJ1-5, with 9 bases identical to TRBD1. This CDR3 is 15 amino acids long. Germline V gene lookup returns CDR1 MDHEN and CDR2 SYDVKM. Germline trimming cut 3 bases from V and 7 bases from J; bases unmatched to any gene: 7. CDR3 sequence: CASSFATGGRQPQHF. Written as DNA, the CDR3 is TGTGCCAGCAGTTTTGCCACAGGGGGCAGGCAGCCCCAGCATTTT.

The genes are TRBV2 and TRBJ1-2; 9 bases are shared with TRBD1. Germline V gene lookup returns CDR1 SNHLY and CDR2 FYNNEI. This CDR3 contains 15 residues. V lost 6 bases, J lost 4 bases, and 9 bases stayed unmatched. Here the CDR3 reads CASRLQGAGVYGYTF. The DNA of the CDR3 is TGTGCCAGCAGGTTACAGGGGGCGGGCGTCTATGGCTACACCTTC.

The rearrangement uses TRBV27 and TRBJ1-2; TRBD1 might be the D (6 bases). Per germline, CDR1 MNHEY and CDR2 SMNVEV (reference sequence). CDR3 length: 15 residues. Trimming stripped 6 bases from V and 4 bases from J, with 18 bases between. The chain's CDR3 is CASRPRTALLYGYTF. The CDR3 DNA reads TGTGCCAGCAGGCCGCGGACAGCCTTACTCTATGGCTACACCTTC.

The rearrangement uses TRBV6-1 and TRBJ1-1; D might be TRBD1 (5 bases). Germline CDR1 MNHNS, CDR2 SASEGT. The CDR3 sequence is 13 residues long. Trimming shortened V by 7 bases and J by 3 bases, and 12 bases separated the two germline ends. The CDR3 loop reads CASIFSGDTEAFF. The DNA for the CDR3 is TGTGCCAGCATTTTTTCGGGGGACACTGAAGCTTTCTTT.

The chain couples TRBV28 to TRBJ2-1, with D perhaps TRBD1 (6 bases). This CDR3 region has 16 residues. CDR1 is MDHEN and CDR2 is SYDVKM in the germline V gene. V gave up 7 bases and J gave up 8 bases, with 24 bases separating them. The CDR3 DNA reads as TGTGCCAGCACCAAGAGGGGGATGCACCCCGGGGATGAGCAGTTCTTC. This translates into CASTKRGMHPGDEQFF.

This chain uses TRBV7-3 with TRBJ1-1; TRBD1 might be the D (5 bases). The germline V and J ends were trimmed by 5 bases and 4 bases, with 8 bases remaining between them. Germline V gives CDR1 SGHTA, CDR2 FQGTGA. The CDR3 consists of 12 residues. The CDR3 sequence is CASSRGGTEAFF. The CDR3 DNA is TGTGCCAGCAGCCGGGGGGGCACTGAAGCTTTCTTT.

In its sample, this clone was seen once. The chain combines TRBV6-6 with TRBJ2-3; 11 bases line up with TRBD1. CDR1 and CDR2 (germline): MNHNY, SVGAGI (reference sequence). The CDR3 is made up of 15 amino acids. V shed 4 bases and J 6 bases; nucleotides not matched to a gene: 6. The CDR3 loop is CASSSPGQGEDTQYF. Here the CDR3 DNA reads TGTGCCAGCAGTTCCCCGGGACAGGGGGAGGATACGCAGTATTTT.

The chain joins TRBV30 to TRBJ1-5; D call uncertain. V was pared by 1 base and J by 1 base, with 5 bases between. Germline lookup yields CDR1 GTSNPN and CDR2 SVGIG (reference sequence). The CDR3 length is 13 residues. The CDR3 protein is CAWSDYSNQPQHF. The CDR3, as DNA: TGTGCCTGGAGTGACTACAGCAATCAGCCCCAGCATTTT.

The chain links TRBV5-1 to TRBJ2-1, with 10 nucleotides matching TRBD1. The junction had 7 bases not matched to a gene; V was cut back by 4 bases and J by 6 bases. CDR1 is SGHRS and CDR2 is YFSETQ in the germline V gene. This CDR3 has 15 amino acids. The CDR3 DNA follows: TGCGCCAGCAGCGCAAGACAGGGGGCGGGCAATGAGCAGTTCTTC. Translation: CASSARQGAGNEQFF.

This clone is a singleton in its sample. This sequence joins TRBV2 and TRBJ1-2; D gene unclear. Trimming stripped 3 bases from V and 4 bases from J, with 9 bases between. CDR1 is SNHLY and CDR2 is FYNNEI in the germline V gene. The length of the CDR3 is 13 residues. The CDR3: CASSDRQIYGYTF. The CDR3 nucleotides are TGTGCCAGCAGTGACAGGCAGATCTATGGCTACACCTTC.

The chain employs TRBV5-1 and TRBJ1-2; D is undetermined. Germline V lookup: CDR1 SGHRS, CDR2 YFSETQ. This CDR3 has 14 amino acids. Trimming took off 2 bases at V and 0 bases at J, with 8 bases between the two ends. The CDR3, as DNA: TGCGCCAGCAGCTTTGAGACTCCTAACTATGGCTACACCTTC. Encoded protein: CASSFETPNYGYTF.

The rearrangement links TRBV30 to TRBJ2-1; weak D call: TRBD1 (6 bases). The germline CDR1 and CDR2 sequences are GTSNPN and SVGIG (reference sequence). This CDR3 comprises 10 residues. The ends were cut back, 3 bases at V and 12 bases at J, with 9 bases in the middle. The CDR3: CAWRDRTQFF. In DNA form, the CDR3 reads TGTGCCTGGAGAGACAGGACGCAGTTCTTC. Full variable domain (rest looked up from reference TRBV30 and TRBJ2-1): SQTIHQWPATLVQPVGSPLSLECTVEGTSNPNLYWYRQAAGRGLQLLFYSVGIGQISSEVPQNLSASRPQDRQFILSSKKLLLSDSGFYLCAWRDRTQFFGPGTRLTVL.

The rearrangement links TRBV11-2 to TRBJ2-6; 7 bases map to TRBD1. Losses at the gene ends were 5 bases for V and 0 bases for J; bases not matched to a gene: 7. Germline CDR1 SGHAT, CDR2 FQNNGV. CDR3 length: 17 residues. The CDR3 reads CASSRDSGTSGANVLTF. The CDR3 bases are TGTGCCAGCAGCAGGGACAGCGGAACCTCTGGGGCCAACGTCCTGACTTTC.

The rearrangement joins TRBV4-1 to TRBJ2-7, with D perhaps matching TRBD1 (6 bases). The V gene's germline CDR1 is MGHRA and CDR2 YSYEKL. V lost 0 bases, J lost 4 bases, and 13 bases lay in between. This CDR3 comprises 15 residues. CDR3 DNA: TGCGCCAGCAGCCAAGATGAGGGGACAATGTACGAGCAGTACTTC. Translating gives CASSQDEGTMYEQYF.

This clone was seen a handful of times. This chain connects TRBV6-4 to TRBJ2-3, with 14 positions matching TRBD2. Germline CDR1 MRHNA, CDR2 SNTAGT. The CDR3 is 16 amino acids. With 3 bases clipped from V and 2 bases from J, the junction kept 1 base outside the gene matches. CDR3 in amino acids: CASSETSGGATDTQYF. CDR3 in DNA: TGTGCCAGCAGTGAGACTAGCGGGGGGGCCACAGATACGCAGTATTTT.

The chain carries TRBV6-5 and TRBJ1-2, with D possibly matching TRBD1 (5 bases). V lost 4 bases and J 1 base, leaving 16 bases between the germline ends. Germline CDR1 MNHEY, CDR2 SVGAGI. There are 16 residues in the CDR3. CDR3 sequence: CASSSNRGRDNYGYTF. The DNA for the CDR3 is TGTGCCAGCAGTTCGAACCGGGGCCGAGATAACTATGGCTACACCTTC.